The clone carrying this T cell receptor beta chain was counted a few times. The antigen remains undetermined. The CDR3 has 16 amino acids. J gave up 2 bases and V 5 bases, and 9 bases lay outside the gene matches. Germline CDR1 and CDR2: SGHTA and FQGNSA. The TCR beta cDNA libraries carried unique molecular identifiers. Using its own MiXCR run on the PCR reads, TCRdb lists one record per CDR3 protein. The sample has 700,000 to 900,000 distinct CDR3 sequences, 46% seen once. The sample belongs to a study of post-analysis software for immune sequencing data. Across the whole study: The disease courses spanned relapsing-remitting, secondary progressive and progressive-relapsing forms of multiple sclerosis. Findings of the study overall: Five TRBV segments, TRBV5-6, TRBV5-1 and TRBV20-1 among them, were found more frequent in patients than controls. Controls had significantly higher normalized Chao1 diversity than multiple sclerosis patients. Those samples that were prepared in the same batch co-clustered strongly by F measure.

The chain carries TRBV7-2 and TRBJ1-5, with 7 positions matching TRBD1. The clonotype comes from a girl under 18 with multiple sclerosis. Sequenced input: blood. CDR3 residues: CASSLPTGRGNQPQHF. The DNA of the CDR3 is TGTGCCAGCAGCCTCCCGACAGGGCGTGGCAATCAGCCCCAGCATTTT.